This entry lists 2 T cell receptor beta chains sequenced from one sample in a study of tumor-infiltrating lymphocytes in primary liver carcinoma. Alongside blood RNA obtained from unsorted whole blood, germline DNA was also extracted. From around 500 ng total RNA, TCR beta cDNA was generated with a primer in the constant region. Construction of TCR beta libraries relied on three successive nested multiplex PCR rounds employing slightly modified ARM-PCR. In the first two PCR rounds, TRBV1-TRBV30 forward primers were paired with a C-beta reverse primer, and each round lasted roughly 10 cycles. TCRdb independently ran MiXCR on the multiplex PCR reads; one entry per CDR3 protein. This table has 330,000 or so distinct CDR3 sequences, about 61% appearing once. Sequencing was carried out using peripheral blood. Source of these receptors: a man aged 40-49 years with primary liver carcinoma and hepatitis B virus infection.

This clonotype was seen repeatedly, ten times or more. V is TRBV6-5 and J is TRBJ2-5; 7 nucleotides match TRBD1. The V segment lost 6 bases and the J segment 1 base; nucleotides outside the gene matches: 5. Germline-derived CDR1 and CDR2 are MNHEY and SVGAGI. This CDR3 spans 14 amino acids. CDR3: CASSLQGSQETQYF. CDR3 bases: TGTGCCAGCAGCCTACAGGGGTCCCAAGAGACCCAGTACTTC.

This clonotype was recorded at least ten times. The rearrangement links TRBV11-2 to TRBJ2-7; 11 nucleotides match TRBD2. The J segment lost 0 bases and the V segment lost 5 bases, leaving 3 bases of the junction unmatched. Germline values: CDR1 SGHAT, CDR2 FQNNGV. The CDR3 spans 15 residues. Here the CDR3 reads CASSQGLAVSYEQYF. In nucleotides, the CDR3 is TGTGCCAGCAGCCAGGGACTAGCGGTCTCCTACGAGCAGTACTTC.